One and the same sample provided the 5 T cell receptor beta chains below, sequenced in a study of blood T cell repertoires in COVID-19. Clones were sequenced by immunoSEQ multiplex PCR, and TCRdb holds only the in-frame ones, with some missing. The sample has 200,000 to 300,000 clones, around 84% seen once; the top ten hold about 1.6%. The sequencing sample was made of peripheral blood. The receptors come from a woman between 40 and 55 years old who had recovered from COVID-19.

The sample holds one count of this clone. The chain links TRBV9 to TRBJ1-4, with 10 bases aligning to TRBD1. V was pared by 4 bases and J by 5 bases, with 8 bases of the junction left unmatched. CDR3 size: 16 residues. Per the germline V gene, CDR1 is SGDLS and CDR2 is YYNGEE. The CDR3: CASSRLPGQGNEKLFF. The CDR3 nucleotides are TGTGCCAGCAGCAGACTCCCGGGACAGGGGAATGAAAAACTGTTTTTT.

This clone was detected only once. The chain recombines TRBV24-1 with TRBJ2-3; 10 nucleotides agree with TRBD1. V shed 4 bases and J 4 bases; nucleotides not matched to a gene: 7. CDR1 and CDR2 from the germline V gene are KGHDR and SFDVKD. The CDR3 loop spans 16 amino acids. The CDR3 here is CATSETGTGESDTQYF. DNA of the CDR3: TGTGCCACCAGTGAAACCGGGACAGGGGAATCAGATACGCAGTATTTT.

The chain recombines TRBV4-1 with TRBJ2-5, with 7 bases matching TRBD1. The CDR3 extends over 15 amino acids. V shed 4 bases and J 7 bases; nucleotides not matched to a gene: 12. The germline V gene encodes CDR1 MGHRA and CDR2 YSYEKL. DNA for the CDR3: TGCGCCAGCAGCCTTGCACAGGGGTTTGTCGGGACCCAGTACTTC. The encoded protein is CASSLAQGFVGTQYF.

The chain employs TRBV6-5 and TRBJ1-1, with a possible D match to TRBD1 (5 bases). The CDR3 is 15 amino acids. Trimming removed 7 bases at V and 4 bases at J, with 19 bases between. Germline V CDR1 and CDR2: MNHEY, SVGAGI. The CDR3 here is CASKRRRRQGTEAFF. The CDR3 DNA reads TGTGCCAGCAAGCGCCGGCGACGCCAGGGCACTGAAGCTTTCTTT.

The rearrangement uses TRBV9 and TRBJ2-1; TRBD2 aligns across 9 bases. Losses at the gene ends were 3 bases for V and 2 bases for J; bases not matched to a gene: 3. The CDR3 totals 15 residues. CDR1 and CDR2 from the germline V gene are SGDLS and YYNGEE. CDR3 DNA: TGTGCCAGCAGCGCTAGCGGGGAGGCCTACAATGAGCAGTTCTTC. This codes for CASSASGEAYNEQFF.